One and the same sample provided the 28 T cell receptor beta chains below, sequenced in a study of blood T cells in healthy people across ages. A second 7 to 11 cycle PCR used barcoded and J-beta primers. TCRdb reprocessed the 5' RACE reads via MiXCR and lists one record per CDR3 protein. The repertoire holds about 730,000 distinct CDR3 sequences, with more than 40% as singletons. The sample consisted of blood. The receptors stem from a woman aged 60 to 75 in good health.

In the case of this clonotype: Being one base from a much bigger clone, this may be a read error. This chain connects TRBV20-1 to TRBJ1-1; 8 nucleotides agree with TRBD1. Germline V gene data show CDR1 as DFQATT and CDR2 as SNEGSKA (reference sequence). This CDR3 is built from 13 residues. V lost 6 bases, J lost 0 bases, and 3 bases stayed unmatched. The CDR3 spells CSATGAMNTEAFF. Written as DNA, the CDR3 is TGCAGTGCGACAGGGGCCATGAACACTGAAGCTTTCTTT.

The chain has TRBV24-1 and TRBJ2-5; D call uncertain. The CDR3 is made up of 12 amino acids. CDR1 and CDR2 from the germline V gene are KGHDR and SFDVKD. Trimming pared 2 bases from V and 5 bases from J, leaving 5 bases between. The CDR3 region is CATSDSEETQYF. Written as DNA, the CDR3 is TGTGCCACCAGTGATTCTGAGGAGACCCAGTACTTC.

This rearrangement joins TRBV29-1 to TRBJ1-1; 10 nucleotides align to TRBD1. This CDR3 region has 11 residues. J lost 8 bases, V lost 6 bases, and 3 bases had no gene match. The V gene's germline CDR1 is SQVTM and CDR2 ANQGSEA. CDR3 nucleotides: TGCAGCGTAAAGACAGGGGGCGAAGCTTTCTTT. Protein sequence: CSVKTGGEAFF.

This clonotype was counted only a few times. The rearrangement links TRBV7-2 to TRBJ2-5; 14 bases line up with TRBD2. V was clipped by 0 bases and J by 4 bases; unmatched bases: 4. This CDR3 contains 17 residues. Germline CDR1 SGHTA, CDR2 FQGNSA. The chain's CDR3 is CASSLAPGLAGVETQYF. The DNA of the CDR3 is TGTGCCAGCAGCTTAGCCCCGGGACTAGCGGGAGTAGAGACCCAGTACTTC.

As to this clonotype: Its ends do not fully match the called genes, so a read error is possible. J is TRBJ1-6 and V is TRBV2, with D perhaps TRBD1 (6 bases). The CDR3 runs to 15 residues. The germline V gene encodes CDR1 SNHLY and CDR2 FYNNEI. CDR3 protein: CASSAPGAINSPLYF. As DNA, the CDR3 is TGTGCCAGCAGTGCGCCAGGGGCGATTAATTCACCCCTCTACTTT. Supplemented by reference TRBV2 and TRBJ1-6, the full variable domain reads EPEVTQTPSHQVTQMGQEVILRCVPISNHLYFYWYRQILGQKVEFLVSFYNNEISEKSEIFDDQFSVERPDGSNFTLKIRSTKLEDSAMYFCASSAPGAINSPLYFGNGTRLTVT.

This clonotype was observed a handful of times. This chain uses TRBV28 with TRBJ2-7; 11 bases align to TRBD2. The junction had 6 bases not matched to a gene; V was cut back by 5 bases and J by 0 bases. The CDR3 runs to 16 residues. Germline CDR1 reads MDHEN; CDR2 reads SYDVKM. CDR3 in DNA: TGTGCCAGCAGTCCCGGGACTAGCGGCACCTCCTACGAGCAGTACTTC. Translation: CASSPGTSGTSYEQYF.

CDR3 sequence reads: CASSQVSLSSGRNNEQFF. The CDR3 coding sequence is TGTGCCAGCAGCCAAGTCTCTTTGTCTAGCGGGAGGAACAATGAGCAGTTCTTC. The chain recombines TRBV14 with TRBJ2-1; 11 nucleotides line up with TRBD2. CDR3 length equals 18 residues. Germline CDR1 is SGHDN and CDR2 is FVKESK. Losses at the gene ends were 1 base for V and 5 bases for J; bases not matched to a gene: 10.

This chain connects TRBV5-6 to TRBJ2-7; 11 bases match TRBD1. V was clipped by 0 bases and J by 5 bases; unmatched bases: 4. Germline values: CDR1 SGHDT, CDR2 YYEEEE. CDR3 length: 15 residues. CDR3 sequence: CASSLAGTGGHEQYF. CDR3 coding DNA: TGTGCCAGCAGCTTGGCCGGGACAGGGGGTCACGAGCAGTACTTC.

The chain uses TRBV3-1 and TRBJ2-7; D is uncertain. V lost 4 bases and J 3 bases, leaving 7 bases between the germline ends. This CDR3 is built from 12 residues. The V gene's germline CDR1 is LGHDT and CDR2 YNNKEL (reference sequence). The CDR3 reads CASSPPHYEQYF. The CDR3 DNA follows: TGTGCCAGCAGCCCCCCCCACTACGAGCAGTACTTC.

Points on this clonotype: A much larger clone lies a single base off, so this may be a read error. The genes are TRBV2 and TRBJ2-3; no definite D call. The CDR3 loop spans 13 amino acids. Germline CDR1 SNHLY, CDR2 FYNNEI. The CDR3 region has the DNA TGTTCCAGCAGTGCCAGGCTCACAGATACGCAGTATTTT. This translates into CSSSARLTDTQYF.

A remark on this clonotype: This may be a read error: a much more frequent sequence differs by one nucleotide. The V gene is TRBV10-3, the J gene TRBJ2-3, with TRBD2 identical over 9 bases. Germline CDR1 and CDR2: ENHRY and SYGVKD. The CDR3 has 16 amino acids. In nucleotides, the CDR3 is TGTGTCATCAGTGAGTCGACTAGCGGTAGCACAGATACGCAGTATTTT. It encodes CVISESTSGSTDTQYF.

This clonotype has more than one count but fewer than ten. The V gene is TRBV6-6, the J gene TRBJ2-3; 7 bases are shared with TRBD2. The junction had 2 bases not matched to a gene; V was cut back by 6 bases and J by 2 bases. This CDR3 comprises 13 residues. Germline lookup yields CDR1 MNHNY and CDR2 SVGAGI (reference sequence). CDR3 DNA sequence: TGTGCCAGCAGACGGGGGGTCACAGATACGCAGTATTTT. It yields the protein CASRRGVTDTQYF.

The chain employs TRBV3-1 and TRBJ2-4; possible D gene TRBD1, 5 bases. Trimming cost V 0 bases and J 14 bases, with 17 bases left between them. The germline gives CDR1 LGHDT, CDR2 YNNKEL (reference sequence). The CDR3 runs 14 residues. The CDR3 bases are TGTGCCAGCAGCCAAGAGGGTGTTAGGACAAGGGAGTACTTC. Translating gives CASSQEGVRTREYF.

The V gene is TRBV12-3 or TRBV12-4, the J gene TRBJ2-2; TRBD2 matches 8 bases. CDR3 length: 15 amino acids. The V and J ends lost 5 bases and 2 bases, in that order; junction bases with no gene match: 4. DNA of the CDR3: TGTGCCAGCAGTGCGGGAGGCCCTAACACCGGGGAGCTGTTTTTT. Its protein product is CASSAGGPNTGELFF.

The chain uses TRBV13 and TRBJ1-6; the D is unclear. The CDR3 is 15 amino acids. CDR1 and CDR2 (germline): PRHDT, FYEKMQ (reference sequence). V was pared by 3 bases and J by 0 bases, with 6 bases between. The CDR3 region is CASSFDSSYNSPLHF. The CDR3 DNA follows: TGTGCCAGCAGCTTCGATAGCTCCTATAATTCACCCCTCCACTTT.

The sample holds a few counts of this clonotype. The rearrangement joins TRBV3-1 to TRBJ1-5; 10 bases align to TRBD1. The germline V gene encodes CDR1 LGHDT and CDR2 YNNKEL (reference sequence). There are 14 residues in the CDR3. The J segment lost 2 bases and the V segment lost 8 bases, leaving 3 bases of the junction unmatched. This CDR3 is CASAGQGGNQPQHF. The CDR3 DNA reads TGTGCCAGCGCTGGACAGGGGGGCAATCAGCCCCAGCATTTT.

This clonotype was seen more than once but under ten times. The chain is built from TRBV9 and TRBJ2-7; no reliable D call. The CDR3 spans 15 residues. The V gene's germline CDR1 is SGDLS and CDR2 YYNGEE. The V end lost 0 bases, the J end lost 2 bases, and 12 bases lay between the germline ends. For the CDR3, the DNA is TGTGCCAGCAGCGTAGATGGGAAAGGTACCTACGAGCAGTACTTC. This codes for CASSVDGKGTYEQYF.

The CDR3 here is CASSQDLRGPSPNNEQFF. The CDR3 nucleotides are TGTGCCAGCAGCCAAGATCTTCGGGGGCCCAGTCCCAACAATGAGCAGTTCTTC. The genes are TRBV3-1 and TRBJ2-1; the D gene could be TRBD1 or TRBD2 (6 bases each). This CDR3 has 18 residues. Germline V lookup: CDR1 LGHDT, CDR2 YNNKEL (reference sequence). Trimming stripped 0 bases from V and 5 bases from J, with 20 bases between.

The V call is TRBV7-3, the J call TRBJ2-1, with 10 bases that match TRBD2. V trimming: 6 bases; J trimming: 9 bases; junction bases outside the gene matches: 11. CDR3 length equals 15 residues. Germline V gene data show CDR1 as SGHTA and CDR2 as FQGTGA. The CDR3 DNA reads TGTGCCAGCAGTCCACGGACTAGCGGTCGGGGTGAGCAGTTCTTC. It yields the protein CASSPRTSGRGEQFF. The full variable domain, with the rest looked up from reference TRBV7-3 and TRBJ2-1, is GAGVSQTPSNKVTEKGKYVELRCDPISGHTALYWYRQSLGQGPEFLIYFQGTGAADDSGLPNDRFFAVRPEGSVSTLKIQRTERGDSAVYLCASSPRTSGRGEQFFGPGTRLTVL.

CDR3: CASSQDWGNYGYTF. For the CDR3, the DNA is TGTGCCAGCAGCCAAGACTGGGGGAACTATGGCTACACCTTC. The chain combines TRBV4-2 with TRBJ1-2, with D possibly being TRBD1 (5 bases). The germline V and J ends were trimmed by 0 bases and 2 bases, with 7 bases remaining between them. Per the germline V gene, CDR1 is LGHNA and CDR2 is YNFKEQ. The CDR3 contains 14 residues.

The J gene is TRBJ1-2, the V gene TRBV3-1; D may be TRBD1 (5 bases). The CDR3 has 14 residues. Deletions cut 1 base from V and 7 bases from J, with 13 bases between. CDR1 is LGHDT, CDR2 YNNKEL, per germline (reference sequence). The CDR3 DNA reads as TGTGCCAGCAGCCAAGCGGGGGAACCGAGTGGCTACACCTTC. This encodes CASSQAGEPSGYTF.

The table lists this clonotype with a few counts. V gene TRBV12-3 or TRBV12-4 combines with J gene TRBJ2-7; D call uncertain. There are 15 residues in the CDR3. Between the trimmed V and J ends, which lost 6 bases and 1 base, there was a span of 16 bases. CDR3 sequence: CASSPRSEMSYEQYF. CDR3 in DNA: TGTGCCAGCAGCCCCAGGAGTGAGATGTCCTACGAGCAGTACTTC.

This sequence joins TRBV6-1 and TRBJ2-5; D is unresolved. TRBJ2-7 explains the end of the DNA better; the J call may be wrong. CDR3 length: 13 amino acids. Germline assignment: CDR1 MNHNS and CDR2 SASEGT. CDR3 nucleotide sequence: TGTGCCAGCAGTGAAAACCCCAGTTACGAGCAGTACTTC. Translated, it gives CASSENPSYEQYF.

The chain couples TRBV9 to TRBJ2-5, with TRBD2 identical over 9 bases. The trim removed 3 bases at V and 2 bases at J, leaving 8 bases unmatched. Germline V gene data show CDR1 as SGDLS and CDR2 as YYNGEE. The CDR3 sequence is 16 residues long. This CDR3 is CASSGGAGGRQETQYF. The CDR3, as DNA: TGTGCCAGCAGCGGTGGTGCGGGAGGGAGGCAAGAGACCCAGTACTTC.

This clonotype is a singleton in its sample. No conserved phenylalanine or tryptophan ends this CDR3, so it is likely a read error. This chain connects TRBV10-3 to TRBJ1-2; unclear D gene. CDR1 is ENHRY and CDR2 is SYGVKD in the germline V gene. The CDR3 contains 15 residues. The V and J ends lost 0 bases and 8 bases respectively, with 16 bases between them. The CDR3 region has the DNA TGTGCCATCAGTGAGTCACGGGCTCCCTTTTGGGGCTACACCTTA. It translates to CAISESRAPFWGYTL.

The chain is built from TRBV7-6 and TRBJ2-5; 9 nucleotides match TRBD2. Germline V CDR1 and CDR2: SGHVS, FNYEAQ. Losses at the gene ends were 5 bases for V and 9 bases for J; bases not matched to a gene: 10. The CDR3 extends over 14 amino acids. CDR3 nucleotide sequence: TGTGCCAGCAGCCCCGGGACTAGCCTAACGCCCCAGTACTTC. Its translation: CASSPGTSLTPQYF. Full variable domain (remainder filled in from reference TRBV7-6 and TRBJ2-5): GAGVSQSPRYKVTKRGQDVALRCDPISGHVSLYWYRQALGQGPEFLTYFNYEAQQDKSGLPNDRFSAERPEGSISTLTIQRTEQRDSAMYRCASSPGTSLTPQYFGPGTRLLVL.

This chain connects TRBV20-1 to TRBJ1-6, with 12 bases fitting TRBD1. The junction had 14 bases not matched to a gene; V was cut back by 4 bases and J by 10 bases. The CDR3 is 17 residues long. Germline assignment: CDR1 DFQATT and CDR2 SNEGSKA (reference sequence). In DNA, the CDR3 is TGCAGTGCTACAAGACCGGGACAGGGGGCCGTAGGGTCACCCCTCCACTTT. Its protein product is CSATRPGQGAVGSPLHF.

The chain is built from TRBV2 and TRBJ1-5; maybe TRBD1 (5 bases). Germline V CDR1 and CDR2: SNHLY, FYNNEI. V was trimmed by 4 bases and J by 0 bases, leaving 10 bases between them. The CDR3 length is 15 residues. DNA for the CDR3: TGTGCCAGCAGTGTAGAGGGGAATAGCAATCAGCCCCAGCATTTT. Translating gives CASSVEGNSNQPQHF.